The entry below describes one T cell receptor beta chain. Sequencing was performed with immunoSEQ multiplex PCR; in TCRdb, only in-frame clones are kept and a portion is missing. The data contain around 120,000 clones, about 95% of them singletons. This sample is drawn from a study of control samples from healthy donors and cancer patients. Germline values: CDR1 MGHRA, CDR2 YSYEKL. This CDR3 has 15 residues. Trimming removed 1 base at V and 3 bases at J, with 9 bases between. Sequenced input: blood. The TCR was taken from a man aged 25-40 years in good health. J is TRBJ2-2 and V is TRBV4-1; D perhaps matches TRBD2 (6 bases). This chain's CDR3 is CASSQAGDYTGELFF. In DNA, the CDR3 is TGCGCCAGCAGCCAAGCGGGGGACTACACCGGGGAGCTGTTTTTT.